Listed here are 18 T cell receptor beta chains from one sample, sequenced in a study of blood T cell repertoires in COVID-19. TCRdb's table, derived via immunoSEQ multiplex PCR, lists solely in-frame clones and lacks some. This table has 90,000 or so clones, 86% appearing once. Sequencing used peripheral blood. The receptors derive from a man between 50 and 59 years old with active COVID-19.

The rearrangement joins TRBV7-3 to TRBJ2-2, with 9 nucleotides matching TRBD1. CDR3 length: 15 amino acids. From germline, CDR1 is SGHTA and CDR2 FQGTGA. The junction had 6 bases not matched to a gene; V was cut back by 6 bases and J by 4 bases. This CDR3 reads CASSSTGQGTGELFF. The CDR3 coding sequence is TGTGCCAGCAGTTCGACGGGACAGGGCACCGGGGAGCTGTTTTTT.

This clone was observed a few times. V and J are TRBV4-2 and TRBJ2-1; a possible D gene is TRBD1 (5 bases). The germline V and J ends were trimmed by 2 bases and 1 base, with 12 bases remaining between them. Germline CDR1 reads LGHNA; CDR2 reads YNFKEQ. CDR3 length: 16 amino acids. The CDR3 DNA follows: TGTGCCAGCAGCCAAACGACAGCTAATTCCTACAATGAGCAGTTCTTC. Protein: CASSQTTANSYNEQFF.

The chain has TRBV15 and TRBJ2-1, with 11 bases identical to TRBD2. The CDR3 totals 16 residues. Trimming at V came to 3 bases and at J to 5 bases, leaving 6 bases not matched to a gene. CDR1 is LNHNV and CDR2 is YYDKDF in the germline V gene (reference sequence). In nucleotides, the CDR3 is TGTGCCACCAGCAGCCAGGGACTAGCGGACGACAATGAGCAGTTCTTC. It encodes CATSSQGLADDNEQFF.

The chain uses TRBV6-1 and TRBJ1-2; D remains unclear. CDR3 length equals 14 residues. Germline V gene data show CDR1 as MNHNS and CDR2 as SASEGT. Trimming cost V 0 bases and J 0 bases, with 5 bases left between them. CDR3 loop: CASSEAAANYGYTF. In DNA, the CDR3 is TGTGCCAGCAGTGAAGCAGCTGCTAACTATGGCTACACCTTC.

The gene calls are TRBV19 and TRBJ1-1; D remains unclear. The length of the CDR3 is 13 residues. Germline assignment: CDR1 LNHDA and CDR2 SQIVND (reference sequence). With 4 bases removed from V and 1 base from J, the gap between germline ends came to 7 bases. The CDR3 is CASSKQTNTEAFF. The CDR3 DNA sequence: TGTGCCAGTAGTAAACAGACGAACACTGAAGCTTTCTTT.

CDR3 DNA sequence: TGTGCCAGCAGTGAAGCTAGCGGGGCTTCCTGGGGGGATACGCAGTATTTT. Its translation is CASSEASGASWGDTQYF. V is TRBV6-1 and J is TRBJ2-3, with 8 bases lining up with TRBD2. Germline loops: CDR1 MNHNS, CDR2 SASEGT. The CDR3 contains 17 residues. The junction had 11 bases not matched to a gene; V was cut back by 0 bases and J by 6 bases.

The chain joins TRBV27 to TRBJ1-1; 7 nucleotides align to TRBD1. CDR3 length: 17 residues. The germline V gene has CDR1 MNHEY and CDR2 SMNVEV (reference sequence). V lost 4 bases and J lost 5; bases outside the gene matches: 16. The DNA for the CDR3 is TGTGCCAGCAGTTCCGGAACACAGGGGCGGGGTAAGACTGAAGCTTTCTTT. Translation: CASSSGTQGRGKTEAFF.

Written as DNA, the CDR3 is TGCGCCAGCAGCTACGGGACTCCGTCAAAAGAGACCCAGTACTTC. Translating it yields CASSYGTPSKETQYF. The V call is TRBV5-1, the J call TRBJ2-5, with D possibly matching TRBD2 (6 bases). The CDR3 length is 15 residues. CDR1 is SGHRS, CDR2 YFSETQ, per germline. The germline V and J ends were trimmed by 3 bases and 3 bases, with 15 bases remaining between them.

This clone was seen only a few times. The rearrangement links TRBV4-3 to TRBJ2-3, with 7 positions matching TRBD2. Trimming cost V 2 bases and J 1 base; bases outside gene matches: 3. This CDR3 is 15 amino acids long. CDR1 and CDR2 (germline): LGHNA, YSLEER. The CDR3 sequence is CASSQLSGGTDTQYF. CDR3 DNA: TGCGCCAGCAGCCAACTCAGCGGGGGCACAGATACGCAGTATTTT.

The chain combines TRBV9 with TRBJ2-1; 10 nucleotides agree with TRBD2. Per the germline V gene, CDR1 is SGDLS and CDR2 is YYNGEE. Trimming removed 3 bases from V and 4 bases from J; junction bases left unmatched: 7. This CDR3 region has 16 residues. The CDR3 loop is CASSGTGTSVYNEQFF. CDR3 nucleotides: TGTGCCAGCAGCGGAACCGGGACTAGCGTATACAATGAGCAGTTCTTC.

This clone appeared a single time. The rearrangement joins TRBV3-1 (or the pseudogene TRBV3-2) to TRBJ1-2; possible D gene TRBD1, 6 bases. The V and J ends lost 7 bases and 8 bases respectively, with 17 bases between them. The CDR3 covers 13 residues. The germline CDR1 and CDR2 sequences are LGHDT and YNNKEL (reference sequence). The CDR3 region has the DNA TGTGCCAGCACGACAGTAGGGGGTACCGGCTACACCTTC. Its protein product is CASTTVGGTGYTF.

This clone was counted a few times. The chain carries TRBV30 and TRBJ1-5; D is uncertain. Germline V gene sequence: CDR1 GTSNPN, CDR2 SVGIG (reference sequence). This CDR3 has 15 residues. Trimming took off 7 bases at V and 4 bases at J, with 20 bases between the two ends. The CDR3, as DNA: TGTGCCTCAACGATAGGACCGGGAGGAAATCAGCCCCAGCATTTT. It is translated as CASTIGPGGNQPQHF.

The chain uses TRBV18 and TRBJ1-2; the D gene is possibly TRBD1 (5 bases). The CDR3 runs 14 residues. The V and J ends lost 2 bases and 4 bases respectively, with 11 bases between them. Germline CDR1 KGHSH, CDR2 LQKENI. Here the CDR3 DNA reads TGTGCCAGCTCACCAAATGGGGACTTCTATGGCTACACCTTC. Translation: CASSPNGDFYGYTF.

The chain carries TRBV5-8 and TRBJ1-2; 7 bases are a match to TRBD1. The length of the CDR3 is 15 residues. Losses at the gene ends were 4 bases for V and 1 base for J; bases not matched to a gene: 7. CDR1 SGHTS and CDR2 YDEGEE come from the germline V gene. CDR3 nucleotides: TGTGCCAGCAGCCATACACAGGGGATTAACTATGGCTACACCTTC. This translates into CASSHTQGINYGYTF.

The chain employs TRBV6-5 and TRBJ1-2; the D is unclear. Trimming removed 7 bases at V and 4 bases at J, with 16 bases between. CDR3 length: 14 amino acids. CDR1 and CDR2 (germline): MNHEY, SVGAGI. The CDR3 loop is CASTKGGLGYGYTF. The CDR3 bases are TGTGCCAGCACTAAGGGAGGTCTCGGCTATGGCTACACCTTC.

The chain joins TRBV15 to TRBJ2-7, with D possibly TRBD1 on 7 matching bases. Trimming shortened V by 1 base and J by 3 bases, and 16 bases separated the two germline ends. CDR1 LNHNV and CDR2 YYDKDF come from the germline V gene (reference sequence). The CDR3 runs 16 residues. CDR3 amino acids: CATSRVLNRGGYEQYF. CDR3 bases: TGTGCCACCAGCAGAGTATTAAACAGGGGAGGCTACGAGCAGTACTTC.

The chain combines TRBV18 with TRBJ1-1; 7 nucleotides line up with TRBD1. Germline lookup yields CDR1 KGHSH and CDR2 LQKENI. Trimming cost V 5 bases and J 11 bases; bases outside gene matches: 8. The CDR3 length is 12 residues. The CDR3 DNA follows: TGTGCCAGCTCATCTACAGGGGATGAGGCTTTCTTT. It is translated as CASSSTGDEAFF.

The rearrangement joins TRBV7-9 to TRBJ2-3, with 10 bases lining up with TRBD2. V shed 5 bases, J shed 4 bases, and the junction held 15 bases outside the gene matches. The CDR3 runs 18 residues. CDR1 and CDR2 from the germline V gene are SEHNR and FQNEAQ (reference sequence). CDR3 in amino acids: CASSPRGLAGDGADTQYF. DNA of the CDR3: TGTGCCAGCAGCCCAAGAGGCCTAGCGGGGGACGGGGCAGATACGCAGTATTTT.